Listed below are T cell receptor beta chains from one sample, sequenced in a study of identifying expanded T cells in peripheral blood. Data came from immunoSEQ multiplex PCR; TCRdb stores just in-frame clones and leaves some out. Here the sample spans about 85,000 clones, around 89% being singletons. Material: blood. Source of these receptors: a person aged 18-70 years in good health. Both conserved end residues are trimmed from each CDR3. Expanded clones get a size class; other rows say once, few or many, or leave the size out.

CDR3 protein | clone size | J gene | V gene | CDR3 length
SVGGRLRQPYEQY | once | TRBJ2-7 | TRBV29-1 | 13
ATSRGLGDGQPQH | . | TRBJ1-5 | TRBV15 | 13
ASSKIDSSTDTQY | . | TRBJ2-3 | TRBV19 | 13
ASSQGGVKAF | . | TRBJ1-1 | TRBV14 | 10
ASSKVGEESGTSGGSSYEQY | . | TRBJ2-7 | TRBV21-1 | 20
ASSLRSDTQY | . | TRBJ2-3 | TRBV28 | 10
ASSYRDQGGNTIY | . | TRBJ1-3 | TRBV6-5 | 13
ASSFSGTGIVVAQETQY | once | TRBJ2-5 | TRBV27 | 17
ASSDWDRENYGYT | . | TRBJ1-2 | TRBV2 | 13
ASSLRHRIYNTGELF | . | TRBJ2-2 | TRBV18 | 15
ASSPLGGEAF | medium-sized | TRBJ1-1 | TRBV28 | 10
ASSLFTGGHGYT | . | TRBJ1-2 | TRBV5-6 | 12
ASSIQLYNEQF | . | TRBJ2-1 | TRBV19 | 11
ASSGTGTGTDTQY | . | TRBJ2-3 | TRBV9 | 13
ASSLDPGGNQPQH | . | TRBJ1-5 | TRBV5-8 | 13
ASRPNRLSAGELF | . | TRBJ2-2 | TRBV7-2 | 13
SVVGSRSSYEQY | . | TRBJ2-7 | TRBV29-1 | 12
AIGRDVNTEAF | few | TRBJ1-1 | TRBV10-3 | 11
ARKERAYNEQF | . | TRBJ2-1 | TRBV2 | 11
ASSVAGADSRRVDTIY | . | TRBJ1-3 | TRBV9 | 16
ASSLNPLGEKLF | . | TRBJ1-4 | TRBV5-1 | 12
ASSPPSAYTDTQY | . | TRBJ2-3 | TRBV7-9 | 13
ASSERRAREGYGYT | . | TRBJ1-2 | TRBV2 | 14
ASTKPGDSRLEQY | . | TRBJ2-7 | TRBV6-6 | 13
ASSLRDKNTEAF | . | TRBJ1-1 | TRBV7-9 | 12
ASSAGTLSYNEQF | medium-sized | TRBJ2-1 | TRBV19 | 13
ASSLAGGEWAEAF | . | TRBJ1-1 | TRBV7-6 | 13
ASKVAVTASGYT | . | TRBJ1-2 | TRBV6-5 | 12
ASSQETPTGELF | . | TRBJ2-2 | TRBV4-2 | 12
ASSLATGGDGTDTQY | . | TRBJ2-3 | TRBV7-9 | 15
AAGPVAPLH | . | TRBJ1-6 | TRBV6-5 | 9
ATSRGSRALEAF | . | TRBJ1-1 | TRBV15 | 12
ASSSNGAGNNQPQH | once | TRBJ1-5 | TRBV7-2 | 14